Presented here are 21 T cell receptor beta chains from one specimen sequenced in a study of spatial heterogeneity in lung cancer (dated by TCRdb to about 2019). Summary of the overall study and its limitations: The tumor nonsynonymous mutation count correlated with the number of expanded intratumoral alpha and beta TCRs.

The library came from 5' RACE. Sequencing was performed on a NextSeq 500. TCRdb reprocessed the public reads (quality trimming at Q25 with fastp, clone calling with MiXCR) and kept in-frame beta chains. Under each unique CDR3 protein, matching rows form one entry showing the most common genes and DNA. The sample table contains some 7,800 distinct CDR3 sequences; only one count was recorded for around 13% of them. The top ten clones comprise around 10% of the sample. The sample's time point label is to be understood as: sample taken at primary tumor resection. These receptors have no identified antigens. This material consisted of lung tumor tissue, taken at surgery. These receptors were taken from a male donor with early-stage non-small cell lung cancer.

At least ten counts were recorded for this clonotype. This beta chain appears as a stray read in a library generated for alpha chains; its size is not informative. V is TRBV6-2 or TRBV6-3 and J is TRBJ1-5; D unresolved. CDR3 length: 14 amino acids. Trimming left V 6 bases short and J 2 bases short, with 11 bases between. Germline V gene lookup returns CDR1 MNHEY and CDR2 SVGEGT. The CDR3 DNA reads TGTGCCAGCAGACCAAACAACGGCAATCAGCCCCAGCATTTT. This encodes CASRPNNGNQPQHF.

In this sample, this clonotype is medium-sized. This beta chain is off target for a library built for alpha chains, so its abundance means little. The chain joins TRBV12-3 or TRBV12-4 to TRBJ2-1; 11 bases line up with TRBD2. The CDR3 loop spans 15 amino acids. The V and J ends lost 5 bases and 6 bases, in that order; junction bases with no gene match: 6. The CDR3 protein is CASSNPGLAVNEQFF. Written as DNA, the CDR3 is TGTGCCAGCAGTAATCCGGGACTAGCGGTCAATGAGCAGTTCTTC.

Ten or more counts support this clonotype. The library was prepared for alpha chains; this beta chain is a stray read, so its frequency means little. The V gene is TRBV7-9, the J gene TRBJ2-1; D unclear. The length of the CDR3 is 13 residues. Germline assignment: CDR1 SEHNR and CDR2 FQNEAQ (reference sequence). The V and J ends lost 5 bases and 9 bases respectively, with 14 bases between them. The CDR3 reads CASSRTPIGEQFF. In DNA form, the CDR3 reads TGTGCCAGCAGCCGGACCCCTATAGGTGAGCAGTTCTTC. Full variable domain (rest looked up from reference TRBV7-9 and TRBJ2-1): DTGVSQNPRHKITKRGQNVTFRCDPISEHNRLYWYRQTLGQGPEFLTYFQNEAQLEKSRLLSDRFSAERPKGSFSTLEIQRTEQGDSAMYLCASSRTPIGEQFFGPGTRLTVL.

Note on this clonotype: Because this beta chain is a stray read in a library intended to capture alpha chains, its abundance should not be given much weight. The V call is TRBV11-2, the J call TRBJ2-3; the D gene is possibly TRBD2 (7 bases). Trimming shortened V by 3 bases and J by 2 bases, and 15 bases separated the two germline ends. The CDR3 has 16 residues. Germline V CDR1 and CDR2: SGHAT, FQNNGV. CDR3 DNA: TGTGCCAGCAGCTTGGGGGCTAGCGGCCACACAGATACGCAGTATTTT. Amino acids: CASSLGASGHTDTQYF.

By sample fraction, this clonotype is hyperexpanded. This beta chain is a stray sequence in a library constructed for alpha chains; its clone size is not meaningful. The chain is built from TRBV20-1 and TRBJ2-2; TRBD2 agrees at 9 bases. Germline CDR1 reads DFQATT; CDR2 reads SNEGSKA (reference sequence). The trim removed 4 bases at V and 6 bases at J, leaving 9 bases unmatched. This CDR3 has 15 amino acids. The CDR3 spells CSATPTSGFAGELFF. The CDR3 coding sequence is TGCAGTGCTACCCCCACTAGCGGGTTCGCCGGGGAGCTGTTTTTT.

This clonotype counts as medium-sized. For a library built for alpha chains, this beta chain is a stray read; little rests on its size. The rearrangement joins TRBV20-1 to TRBJ1-1; D gene unclear. Per the germline V gene, CDR1 is DFQATT and CDR2 is SNEGSKA (reference sequence). V dropped 6 bases and J dropped 2 bases, with 10 bases sitting between them. This CDR3 contains 12 residues. This chain's CDR3 is CSAAGFNTEAFF. CDR3 bases: TGCAGTGCGGCGGGGTTTAACACTGAAGCTTTCTTT.

This clonotype has just a few counts. This beta chain slipped into a library made for alpha chains as a stray read, so its size is not meaningful. The chain recombines TRBV29-1 with TRBJ2-7; tentative D call: TRBD2 (5 bases). The germline V gene has CDR1 SQVTM and CDR2 ANQGSEA. The CDR3 spans 11 residues. Trimming left V 4 bases short and J 2 bases short, with 6 bases between. DNA of the CDR3: TGCAGCGTTGTGGGAGCCTACGAGCAGTACTTC. It specifies CSVVGAYEQYF.

This clonotype was recorded at least ten times. Because the library targeted alpha chains, this beta chain is an off-target read whose size means little. The chain recombines TRBV7-9 with TRBJ1-3, with a weak D call TRBD1 (5 bases). The CDR3 consists of 16 residues. Germline V gene data show CDR1 as SEHNR and CDR2 as FQNEAQ (reference sequence). V lost 6 bases to trimming and J lost 4 bases, with 19 bases between them. CDR3 bases: TGTGCCAGCAGGTGGGGACTCTCAGGAGGCGGAAACACCATATATTTT. It yields the protein CASRWGLSGGGNTIYF.

Sample share makes this clonotype medium-sized (0.01 to 0.1%). This beta chain turned up in a library designed for alpha chains; as an off-target read, its abundance says little. This chain links TRBV20-1 with TRBJ2-2; perhaps TRBD2 as D (5 bases). Deletions cut 5 bases from V and 0 bases from J, with 10 bases between. The CDR3 spans 14 residues. Germline V gives CDR1 DFQATT, CDR2 SNEGSKA (reference sequence). CDR3 loop: CSAYSGTNTGELFF. The CDR3 nucleotides read TGCAGTGCTTATTCGGGAACGAACACCGGGGAGCTGTTTTTT.

This clonotype is classed as medium-sized (0.01 to 0.1%). Because the library targeted alpha chains, this beta chain is an off-target read whose size means little. V and J are TRBV20-1 and TRBJ2-5, with D maybe TRBD1 (6 bases). V shed 3 bases and J shed 0 bases, with 11 bases lying between them. The CDR3 length is 14 residues. Germline CDR1 and CDR2: DFQATT and SNEGSKA (reference sequence). In DNA form, the CDR3 reads TGCAGTGCTAGTTTAGGGGGAGACCAAGAGACCCAGTACTTC. Translation gives CSASLGGDQETQYF.

This clonotype was detected ten times or more. The size of this beta chain means little, since it is a stray read in a library made for alpha chains. As DNA, the CDR3 is TGCAGTGCTCCCCCCTTCGGGAATGAGCAGTTCTTC. Its protein product is CSAPPFGNEQFF. The chain employs TRBV20-1 and TRBJ2-1, with D hard to call. Trimming shortened V by 5 bases and J by 7 bases, and 12 bases separated the two germline ends. CDR3 length equals 12 residues. Germline loops: CDR1 DFQATT, CDR2 SNEGSKA (reference sequence).

By sample fraction, this clonotype is medium-sized. Being off target in a library aimed at alpha chains, this beta chain has a size of little meaning. The chain recombines TRBV4-1 with TRBJ2-6, with a weak D call TRBD2 (6 bases). Germline CDR1 and CDR2: MGHRA and YSYEKL. This CDR3 region has 17 residues. V lost 5 bases, J lost 1 base, and 15 bases lay in between. Written as DNA, the CDR3 is TGCGCCAGCAGCTGGGACTCTTTCGTGTCTGGGGCCAACGTCCTGACTTTC. This translates into CASSWDSFVSGANVLTF.

This clonotype was observed many times. This beta chain turned up in a library designed for alpha chains; as an off-target read, its abundance says little. The chain is built from TRBV20-1 and TRBJ2-7; TRBD2 agrees at 13 bases. CDR1 is DFQATT, CDR2 SNEGSKA, per germline (reference sequence). This CDR3 spans 14 amino acids. V trimming: 1 base; J trimming: 5 bases; junction bases outside the gene matches: 2. CDR3 loop: CSARAGLAGDEQYF. CDR3 nucleotides: TGCAGTGCTAGAGCAGGACTAGCGGGAGACGAGCAGTACTTC.

This clonotype is deemed medium-sized. The library was prepared for alpha chains; this beta chain is a stray read, so its frequency means little. The CDR3 coding sequence is TGCAGTGCTAGCGGGACAGGGATAGATACGCAGTATTTT. This gives the protein CSASGTGIDTQYF. The chain recombines TRBV20-1 with TRBJ2-3; 9 bases map to TRBD1. V lost 3 bases, J lost 5 bases, and 3 bases stayed unmatched. Looked up from germline, CDR1 is DFQATT and CDR2 is SNEGSKA (reference sequence). This CDR3 region has 13 residues.

This clonotype has ten or more counts. This beta chain is a stray read from a library made for alpha chains; its abundance is not meaningful. The chain carries TRBV4-2 and TRBJ1-5, with D possibly TRBD1 on 6 matching bases. Between the trimmed V and J ends, which lost 1 base and 2 bases, there was a span of 9 bases. CDR1 is LGHNA and CDR2 is YNFKEQ in the germline V gene. This CDR3 spans 15 amino acids. Written as DNA, the CDR3 is TGTGCCAGCAGCCAAGGGACAGACGGCAATCAGCCCCAGCATTTT. Its protein is CASSQGTDGNQPQHF.

This clonotype was counted ten times or more. This beta chain is a stray read from a library made for alpha chains; its abundance is not meaningful. CDR3 sequence: CASTQGTDTQYF. The CDR3 coding sequence is TGCGCCAGTACACAGGGCACAGATACGCAGTATTTT. This chain connects TRBV5-1 to TRBJ2-3, with a possible D match to TRBD1 (5 bases). The germline V gene has CDR1 SGHRS and CDR2 YFSETQ. The CDR3 extends over 12 amino acids. V lost 8 bases to trimming and J lost 1 base, with 8 bases between them.

This clonotype counts as medium-sized (0.01 to 0.1%). The junction departs from germline at one end; a sequencing error may be responsible. For a library built for alpha chains, this beta chain is a stray read; little rests on its size. J is TRBJ2-1 and V is TRBV7-9; D uncertain. The CDR3 has 8 residues. CDR1 and CDR2 from the germline V gene are SEHNR and FQNEAQ (reference sequence). The CDR3: CASSLPYF. The DNA of the CDR3 is TGTGCCAGCAGCTTACCCTACTTC.

This clonotype was observed many times. In a library made to pick up alpha chains, this beta chain is a stray read with a size that means little. V is TRBV24-1 and J is TRBJ2-1, with 8 positions matching TRBD2. The CDR3 extends over 16 amino acids. Germline assignment: CDR1 KGHDR and CDR2 SFDVKD. The junction had 9 bases not matched to a gene; V was cut back by 3 bases and J by 6 bases. The CDR3 nucleotides are TGTGCCACCAGTGATCCTAGCACTAGCGGATTCAATGAGCAGTTCTTC. Protein: CATSDPSTSGFNEQFF.

In this sample, this clonotype turned up many times. As an off-target read in a library built for alpha chains, this beta chain has a frequency of little significance. The gene calls are TRBV27 and TRBJ2-2; D is undetermined. CDR3 length: 15 amino acids. The germline gives CDR1 MNHEY, CDR2 SMNVEV (reference sequence). V lost 4 bases, J lost 4 bases, and 13 bases lay in between. CDR3 coding DNA: TGTGCCAGCAGTTATTCGCCGAGTGGCACCGGGGAGCTGTTTTTT. This gives the protein CASSYSPSGTGELFF.

About this clonotype itself: Because the library targeted alpha chains, this beta chain is an off-target read whose size means little. This chain joins TRBV11-2 and TRBJ1-6; tentatively, D is TRBD1 (6 bases). The germline V and J ends were trimmed by 3 bases and 7 bases, with 7 bases remaining between them. The CDR3 has 13 amino acids. Germline values: CDR1 SGHAT, CDR2 FQNNGV. The CDR3 spells CASSLDSNSPLHF. CDR3 DNA: TGTGCCAGCAGCTTGGACAGCAATTCACCCCTCCACTTT.

Notes on this clonotype: This beta chain came through as a stray read in a library set up for alpha chains, and its size says little. V and J are TRBV14 and TRBJ2-5; the D gene is possibly TRBD2 (5 bases). V was cut by 1 base and J by 7 bases, with 10 bases left in between. From germline, CDR1 is SGHDN and CDR2 FVKESK. The CDR3 runs 13 residues. CDR3 bases: TGTGCCAGCAGCCAAGCCTTGAGGGCGACCCAGTACTTC. Encoded protein: CASSQALRATQYF.